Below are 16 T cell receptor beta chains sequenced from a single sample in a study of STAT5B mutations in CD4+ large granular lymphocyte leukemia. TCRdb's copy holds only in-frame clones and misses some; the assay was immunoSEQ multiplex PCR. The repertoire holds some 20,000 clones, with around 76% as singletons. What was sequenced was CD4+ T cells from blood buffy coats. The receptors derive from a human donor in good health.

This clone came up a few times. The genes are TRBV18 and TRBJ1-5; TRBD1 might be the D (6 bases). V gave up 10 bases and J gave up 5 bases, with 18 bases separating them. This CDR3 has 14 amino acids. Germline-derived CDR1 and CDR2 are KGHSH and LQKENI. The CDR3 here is CATSLWTVDQPQHF. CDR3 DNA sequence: TGTGCCACCAGCCTCTGGACAGTTGATCAGCCCCAGCATTTT.

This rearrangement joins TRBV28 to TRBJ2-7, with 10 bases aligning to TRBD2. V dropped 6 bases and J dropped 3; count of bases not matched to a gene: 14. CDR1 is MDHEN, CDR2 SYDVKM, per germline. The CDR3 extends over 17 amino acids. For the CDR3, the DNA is TGTGCCAGCAGCGTGGGCTCTAGCGGGAGAAACCACTACGAGCAGTACTTC. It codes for CASSVGSSGRNHYEQYF.

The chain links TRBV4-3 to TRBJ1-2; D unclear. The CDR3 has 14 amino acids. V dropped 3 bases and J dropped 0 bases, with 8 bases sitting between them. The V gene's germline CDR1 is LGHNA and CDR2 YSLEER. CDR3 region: CASSQATANYGYTF. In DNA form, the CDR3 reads TGCGCCAGCAGCCAGGCCACTGCTAACTATGGCTACACCTTC.

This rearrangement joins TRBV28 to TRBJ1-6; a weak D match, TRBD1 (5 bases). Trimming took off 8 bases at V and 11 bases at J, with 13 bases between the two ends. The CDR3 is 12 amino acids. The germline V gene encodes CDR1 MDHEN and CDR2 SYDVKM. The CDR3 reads CASAPGLAPLHF. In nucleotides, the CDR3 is TGTGCCAGCGCTCCGGGGCTCGCACCCCTCCACTTT.

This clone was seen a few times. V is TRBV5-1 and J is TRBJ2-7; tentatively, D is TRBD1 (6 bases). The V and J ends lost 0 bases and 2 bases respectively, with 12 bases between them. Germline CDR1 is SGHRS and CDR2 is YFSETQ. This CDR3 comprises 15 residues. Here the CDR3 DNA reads TGCGCCAGCAGCTTGGTCCCAGGGGATACCTACGAGCAGTACTTC. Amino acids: CASSLVPGDTYEQYF. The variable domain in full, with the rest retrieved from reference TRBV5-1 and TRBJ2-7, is KAGVTQTPRYLIKTRGQQVTLSCSPISGHRSVSWYQQTPGQGLQFLFEYFSETQRNKGNFPGRFSGRQFSNSRSEMNVSTLELGDSALYLCASSLVPGDTYEQYFGPGTRLTVT.

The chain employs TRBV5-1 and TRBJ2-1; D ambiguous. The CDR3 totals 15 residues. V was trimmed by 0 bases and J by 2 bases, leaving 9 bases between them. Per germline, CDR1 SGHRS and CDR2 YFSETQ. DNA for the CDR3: TGCGCCAGCAGCTTGGCCTCGGCAGCCTACAATGAGCAGTTCTTC. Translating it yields CASSLASAAYNEQFF. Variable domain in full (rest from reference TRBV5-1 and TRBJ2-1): KAGVTQTPRYLIKTRGQQVTLSCSPISGHRSVSWYQQTPGQGLQFLFEYFSETQRNKGNFPGRFSGRQFSNSRSEMNVSTLELGDSALYLCASSLASAAYNEQFFGPGTRLTVL.

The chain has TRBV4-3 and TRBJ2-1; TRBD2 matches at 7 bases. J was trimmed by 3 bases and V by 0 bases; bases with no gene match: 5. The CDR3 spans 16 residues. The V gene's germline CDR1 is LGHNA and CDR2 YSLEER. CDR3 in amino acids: CASSQDRASGYNEQFF. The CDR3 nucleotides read TGCGCCAGCAGCCAAGACCGGGCTAGCGGCTACAATGAGCAGTTCTTC.

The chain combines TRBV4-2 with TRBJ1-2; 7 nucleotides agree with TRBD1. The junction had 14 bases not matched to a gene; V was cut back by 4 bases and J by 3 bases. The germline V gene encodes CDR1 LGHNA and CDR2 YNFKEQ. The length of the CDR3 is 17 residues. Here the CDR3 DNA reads TGTGCCAGCAGCCCAACGGACAGGAACCTAGTTGACTATGGCTACACCTTC. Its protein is CASSPTDRNLVDYGYTF.

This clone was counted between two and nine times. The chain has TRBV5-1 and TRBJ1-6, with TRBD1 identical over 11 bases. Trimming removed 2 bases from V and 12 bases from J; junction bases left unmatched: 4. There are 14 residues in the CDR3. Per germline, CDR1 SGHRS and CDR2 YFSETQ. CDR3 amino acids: CASSFGQGARPLHF. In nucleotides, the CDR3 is TGCGCCAGCAGCTTCGGACAGGGGGCGAGACCCCTCCACTTT.

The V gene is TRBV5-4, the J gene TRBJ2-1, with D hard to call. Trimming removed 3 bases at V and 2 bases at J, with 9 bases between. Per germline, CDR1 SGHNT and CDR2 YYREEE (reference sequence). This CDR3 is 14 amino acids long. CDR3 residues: CASSSPPAYNEQFF. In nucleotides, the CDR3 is TGTGCCAGCAGCTCCCCCCCAGCCTACAATGAGCAGTTCTTC. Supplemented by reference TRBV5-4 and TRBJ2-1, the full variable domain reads ETGVTQSPTHLIKTRGQQVTLRCSSQSGHNTVSWYQQALGQGPQFIFQYYREEENGRGNFPPRFSGLQFPNYSSELNVNALELDDSALYLCASSSPPAYNEQFFGPGTRLTVL.

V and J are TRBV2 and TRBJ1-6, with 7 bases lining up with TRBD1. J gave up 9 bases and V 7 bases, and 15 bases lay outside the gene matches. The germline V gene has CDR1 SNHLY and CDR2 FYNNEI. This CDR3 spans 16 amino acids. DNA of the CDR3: TGTGCCAGCACCGAGGAGGGGGCGCGAGTAGGTTCACCCCTCCACTTT. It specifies CASTEEGARVGSPLHF.

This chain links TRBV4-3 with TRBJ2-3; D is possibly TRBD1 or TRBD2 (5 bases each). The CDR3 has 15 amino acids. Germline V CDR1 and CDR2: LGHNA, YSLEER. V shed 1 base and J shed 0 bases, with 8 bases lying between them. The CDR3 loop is CASSQAGRSTDTQYF. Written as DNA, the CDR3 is TGCGCCAGCAGCCAAGCGGGGCGGAGCACAGATACGCAGTATTTT.

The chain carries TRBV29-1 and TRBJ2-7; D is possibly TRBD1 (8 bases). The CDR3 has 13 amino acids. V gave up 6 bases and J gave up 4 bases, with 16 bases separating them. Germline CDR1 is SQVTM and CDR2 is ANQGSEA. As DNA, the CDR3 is TGCAGCGTACTACAGGGGGGGAAATACGAGCAGTACTTC. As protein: CSVLQGGKYEQYF.

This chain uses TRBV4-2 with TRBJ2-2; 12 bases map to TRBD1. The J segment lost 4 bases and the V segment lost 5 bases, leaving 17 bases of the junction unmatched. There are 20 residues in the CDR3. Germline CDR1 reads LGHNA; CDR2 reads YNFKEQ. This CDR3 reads CASSWCHGTGGAGCTGELFF. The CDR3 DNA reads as TGTGCCAGCAGCTGGTGCCACGGGACAGGGGGCGCGGGATGCACCGGGGAGCTGTTTTTT.

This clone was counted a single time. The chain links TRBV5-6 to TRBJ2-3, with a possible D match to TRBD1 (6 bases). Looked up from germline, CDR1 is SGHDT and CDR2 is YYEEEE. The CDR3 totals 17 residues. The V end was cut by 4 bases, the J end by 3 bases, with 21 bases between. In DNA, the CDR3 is TGTGCCAGCAGCCTGCGGACTGCCGTTGGGACAACAGATACGCAGTATTTT. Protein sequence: CASSLRTAVGTTDTQYF.

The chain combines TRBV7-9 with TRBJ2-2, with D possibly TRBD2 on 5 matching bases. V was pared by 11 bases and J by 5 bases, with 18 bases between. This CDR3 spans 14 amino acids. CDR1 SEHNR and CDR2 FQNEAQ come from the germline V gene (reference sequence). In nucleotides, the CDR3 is TGTGCCGCTTATGTTAGCCCGGGGACCGGGGAGCTGTTTTTT. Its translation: CAAYVSPGTGELFF.